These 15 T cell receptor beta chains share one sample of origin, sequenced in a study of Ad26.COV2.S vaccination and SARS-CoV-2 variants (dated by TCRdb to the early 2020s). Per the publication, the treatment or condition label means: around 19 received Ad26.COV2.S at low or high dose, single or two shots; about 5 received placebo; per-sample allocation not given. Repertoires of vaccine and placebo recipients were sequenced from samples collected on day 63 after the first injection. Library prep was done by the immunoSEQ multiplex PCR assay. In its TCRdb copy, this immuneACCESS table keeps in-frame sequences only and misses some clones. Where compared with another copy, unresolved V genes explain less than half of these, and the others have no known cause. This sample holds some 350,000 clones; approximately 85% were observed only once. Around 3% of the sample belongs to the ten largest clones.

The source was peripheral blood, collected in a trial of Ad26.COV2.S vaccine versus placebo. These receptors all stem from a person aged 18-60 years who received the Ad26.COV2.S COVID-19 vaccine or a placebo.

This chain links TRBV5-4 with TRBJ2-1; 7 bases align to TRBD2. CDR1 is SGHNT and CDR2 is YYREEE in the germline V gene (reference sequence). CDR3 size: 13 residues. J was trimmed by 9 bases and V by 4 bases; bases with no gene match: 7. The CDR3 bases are TGTGCCAGCAGCAGGGATGGGGAGGGTGAGCAGTTCTTC. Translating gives CASSRDGEGEQFF.

Written as DNA, the CDR3 is TGCGCCAGCAGTGAATGGTTTAACGATGAGCAGTTCTTC. Translated, it gives CASSEWFNDEQFF. The rearrangement uses TRBV10-1 and TRBJ2-1, with D unresolved. V gave up 3 bases and J gave up 8 bases, with 11 bases separating them. The CDR3 extends over 13 amino acids. Per the germline V gene, CDR1 is WNHNN and CDR2 is SYGVQD (reference sequence).

CDR3 region: CAINREGSGEQYF. CDR3 coding DNA: TGTGCCATCAACCGGGAGGGCAGCGGCGAGCAGTACTTC. V gene TRBV10-3 combines with J gene TRBJ2-7; 8 positions agree with TRBD2. After removal of 7 bases from V and 6 bases from J, the junction contained 8 bases not matched to a gene. The CDR3 runs 13 residues. CDR1 and CDR2 (germline): ENHRY, SYGVKD.

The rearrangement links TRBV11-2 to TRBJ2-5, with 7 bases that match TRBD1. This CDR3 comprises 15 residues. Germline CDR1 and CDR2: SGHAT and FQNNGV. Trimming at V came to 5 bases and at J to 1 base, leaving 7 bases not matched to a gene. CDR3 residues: CASSIGDRAQETQYF. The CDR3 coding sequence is TGTGCCAGCAGCATTGGAGACAGGGCCCAAGAGACCCAGTACTTC.

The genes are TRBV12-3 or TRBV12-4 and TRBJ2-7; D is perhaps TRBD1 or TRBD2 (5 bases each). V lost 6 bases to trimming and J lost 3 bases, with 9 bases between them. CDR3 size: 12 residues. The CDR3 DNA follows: TGTGCCAGCAGGGGGGAGAACTACGAGCAGTACTTC. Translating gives CASRGENYEQYF.

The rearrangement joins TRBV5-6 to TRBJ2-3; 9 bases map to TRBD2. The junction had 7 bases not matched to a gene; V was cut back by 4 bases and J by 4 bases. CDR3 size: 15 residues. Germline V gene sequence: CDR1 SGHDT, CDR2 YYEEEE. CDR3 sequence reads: CASSLGGRASDTQYF. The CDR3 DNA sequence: TGTGCCAGCAGCCTCGGCGGGAGGGCCTCAGATACGCAGTATTTT.

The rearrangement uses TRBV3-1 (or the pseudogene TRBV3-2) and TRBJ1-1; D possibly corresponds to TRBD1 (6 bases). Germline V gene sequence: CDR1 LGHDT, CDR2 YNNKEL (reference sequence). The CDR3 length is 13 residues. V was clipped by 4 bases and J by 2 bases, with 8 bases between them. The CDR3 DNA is TGTGCCAGCAGCCGGGACATCAACACTGAAGCTTTCTTT. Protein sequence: CASSRDINTEAFF.

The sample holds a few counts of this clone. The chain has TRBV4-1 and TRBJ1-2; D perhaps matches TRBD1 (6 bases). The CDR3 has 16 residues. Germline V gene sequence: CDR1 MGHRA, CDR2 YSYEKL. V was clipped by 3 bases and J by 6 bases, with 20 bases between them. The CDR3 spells CASSHPRGALENGYTF. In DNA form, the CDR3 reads TGCGCCAGCAGCCACCCCCGGGGGGCGCTGGAAAATGGCTACACCTTC.

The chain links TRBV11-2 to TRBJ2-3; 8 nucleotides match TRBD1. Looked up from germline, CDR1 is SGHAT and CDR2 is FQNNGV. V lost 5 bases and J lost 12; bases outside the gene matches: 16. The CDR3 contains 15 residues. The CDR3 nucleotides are TGTGCCAGCAGCCGGAACGGGGATCAGGGGGCTATACAGTATTTT. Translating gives CASSRNGDQGAIQYF.

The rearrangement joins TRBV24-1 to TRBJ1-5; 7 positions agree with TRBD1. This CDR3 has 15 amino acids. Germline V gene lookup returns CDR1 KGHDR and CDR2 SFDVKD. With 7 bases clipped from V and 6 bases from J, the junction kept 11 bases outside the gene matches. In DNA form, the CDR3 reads TGTGCCACCAGATTTACCGACAGGGCTCGTCAGCCCCAGCATTTT. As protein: CATRFTDRARQPQHF.

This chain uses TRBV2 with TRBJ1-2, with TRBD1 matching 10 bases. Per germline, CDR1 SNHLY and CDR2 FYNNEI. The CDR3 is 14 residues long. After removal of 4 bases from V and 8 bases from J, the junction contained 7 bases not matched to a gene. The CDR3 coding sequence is TGTGCCAGCAGTGGACAGGGGGCCAGTGCCGGCTACACCTTC. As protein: CASSGQGASAGYTF.

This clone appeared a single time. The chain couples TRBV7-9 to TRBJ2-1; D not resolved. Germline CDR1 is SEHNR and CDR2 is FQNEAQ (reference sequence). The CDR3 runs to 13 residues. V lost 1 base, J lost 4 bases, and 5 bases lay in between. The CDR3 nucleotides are TGTGCCAGCAGCTTAGTTCCATACAATGAGCAGTTCTTC. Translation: CASSLVPYNEQFF.

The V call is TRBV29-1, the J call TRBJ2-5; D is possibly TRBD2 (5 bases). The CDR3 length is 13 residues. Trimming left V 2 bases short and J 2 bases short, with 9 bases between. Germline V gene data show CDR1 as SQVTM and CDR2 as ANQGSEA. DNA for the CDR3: TGCAGCGTTGAACGGGTAGCGCAAGAGACCCAGTACTTC. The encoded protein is CSVERVAQETQYF.

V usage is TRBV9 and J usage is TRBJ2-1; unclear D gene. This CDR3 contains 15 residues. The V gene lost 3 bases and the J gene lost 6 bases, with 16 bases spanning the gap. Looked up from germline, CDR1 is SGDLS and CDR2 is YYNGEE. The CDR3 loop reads CASSETSAHANEQFF. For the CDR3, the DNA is TGTGCCAGCAGCGAGACCAGCGCCCATGCCAATGAGCAGTTCTTC.

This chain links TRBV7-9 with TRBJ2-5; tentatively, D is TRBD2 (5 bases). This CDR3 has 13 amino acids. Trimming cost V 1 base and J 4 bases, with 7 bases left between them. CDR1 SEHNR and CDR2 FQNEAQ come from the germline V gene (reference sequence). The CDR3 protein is CASSLDRGETQYF. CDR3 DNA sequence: TGTGCCAGCAGCTTAGATCGGGGAGAGACCCAGTACTTC.